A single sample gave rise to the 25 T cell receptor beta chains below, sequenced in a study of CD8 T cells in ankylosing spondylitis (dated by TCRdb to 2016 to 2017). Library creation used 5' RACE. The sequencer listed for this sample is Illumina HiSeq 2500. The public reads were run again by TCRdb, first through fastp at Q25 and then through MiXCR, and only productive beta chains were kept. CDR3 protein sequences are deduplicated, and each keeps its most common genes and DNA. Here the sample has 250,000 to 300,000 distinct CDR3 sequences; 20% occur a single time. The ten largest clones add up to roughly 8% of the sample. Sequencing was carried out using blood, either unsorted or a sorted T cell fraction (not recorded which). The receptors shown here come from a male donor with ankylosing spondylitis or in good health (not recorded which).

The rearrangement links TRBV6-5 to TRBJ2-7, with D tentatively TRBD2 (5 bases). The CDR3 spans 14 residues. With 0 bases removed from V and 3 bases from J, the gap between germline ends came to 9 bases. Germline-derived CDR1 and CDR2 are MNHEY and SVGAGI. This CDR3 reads CASSYSASRYEQYV. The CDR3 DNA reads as TGTGCCAGCAGTTACTCAGCTAGCCGCTACGAGCAGTACGTC.

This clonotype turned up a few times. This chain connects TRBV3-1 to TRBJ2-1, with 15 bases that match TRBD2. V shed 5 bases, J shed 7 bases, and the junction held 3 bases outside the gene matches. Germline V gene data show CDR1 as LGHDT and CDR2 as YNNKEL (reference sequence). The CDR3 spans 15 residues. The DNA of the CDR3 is TGTGCCAGCAGCAAGGGGACTAGCGGGAGGAATGAGCAGTTCTTC. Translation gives CASSKGTSGRNEQFF.

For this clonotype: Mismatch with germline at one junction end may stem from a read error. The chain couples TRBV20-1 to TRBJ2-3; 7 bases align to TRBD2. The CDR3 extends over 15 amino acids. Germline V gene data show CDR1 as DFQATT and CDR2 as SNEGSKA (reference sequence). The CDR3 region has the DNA TGCAGTTCTAGGGCTCCTAGCGGCAGCACAGATACGCAGTATTTT. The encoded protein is CSSRAPSGSTDTQYF.

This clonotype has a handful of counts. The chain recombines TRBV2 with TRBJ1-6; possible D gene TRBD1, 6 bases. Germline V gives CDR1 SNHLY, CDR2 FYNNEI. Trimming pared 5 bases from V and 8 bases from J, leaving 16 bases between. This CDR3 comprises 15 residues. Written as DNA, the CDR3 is TGTGCCAGCAGTTCATACAGGGAGAGGGATTCACCCCTCCACTTT. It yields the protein CASSSYRERDSPLHF.

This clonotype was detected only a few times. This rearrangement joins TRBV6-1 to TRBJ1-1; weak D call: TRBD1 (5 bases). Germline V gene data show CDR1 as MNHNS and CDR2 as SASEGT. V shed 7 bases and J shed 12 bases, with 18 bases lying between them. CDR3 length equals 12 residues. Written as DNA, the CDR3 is TGTGCCAGCACCCAGACAGCCTTAAGGACTTTCTTT. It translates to CASTQTALRTFF.

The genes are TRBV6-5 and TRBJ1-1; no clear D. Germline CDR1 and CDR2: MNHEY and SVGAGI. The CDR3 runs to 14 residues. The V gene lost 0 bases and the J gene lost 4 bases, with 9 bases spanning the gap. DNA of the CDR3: TGTGCCAGCAGTTACTCGAGGGAGAGCACTGAAGCTTTCTTT. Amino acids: CASSYSRESTEAFF.

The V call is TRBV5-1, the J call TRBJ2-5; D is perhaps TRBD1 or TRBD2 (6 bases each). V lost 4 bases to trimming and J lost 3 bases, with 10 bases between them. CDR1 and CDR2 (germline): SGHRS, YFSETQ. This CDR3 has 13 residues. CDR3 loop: CASSPEGEETQYF. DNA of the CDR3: TGCGCCAGCAGCCCGGAGGGGGAAGAGACCCAGTACTTC.

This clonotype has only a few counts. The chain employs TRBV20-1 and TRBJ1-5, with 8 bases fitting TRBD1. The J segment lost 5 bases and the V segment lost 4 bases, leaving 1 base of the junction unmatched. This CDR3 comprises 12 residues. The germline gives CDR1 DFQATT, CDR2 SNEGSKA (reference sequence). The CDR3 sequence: CSAKGQDQPQHF. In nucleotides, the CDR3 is TGCAGTGCTAAGGGACAGGATCAGCCCCAGCATTTT.

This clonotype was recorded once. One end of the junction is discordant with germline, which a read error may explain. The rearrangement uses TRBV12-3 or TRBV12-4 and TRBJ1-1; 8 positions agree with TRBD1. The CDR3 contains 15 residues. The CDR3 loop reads CASTATGAMWTEALF. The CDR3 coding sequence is TGTGCCAGCACCGCGACAGGGGCCATGTGGACTGAAGCTCTCTTT.

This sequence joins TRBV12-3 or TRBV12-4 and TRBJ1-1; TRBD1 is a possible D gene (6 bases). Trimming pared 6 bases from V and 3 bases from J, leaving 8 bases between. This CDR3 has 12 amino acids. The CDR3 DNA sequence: TGTGCCAGCAGGGACAGTTACACTGAAGCTTTCTTT. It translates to CASRDSYTEAFF.

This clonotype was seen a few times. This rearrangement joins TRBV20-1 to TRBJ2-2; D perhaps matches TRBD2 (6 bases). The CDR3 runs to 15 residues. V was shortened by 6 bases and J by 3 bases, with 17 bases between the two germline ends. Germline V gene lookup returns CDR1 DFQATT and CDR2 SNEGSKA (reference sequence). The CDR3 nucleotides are TGCAGTGCACCAAGGGCGGGGTCTGACACCGGGGAGCTGTTTTTT. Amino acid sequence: CSAPRAGSDTGELFF.

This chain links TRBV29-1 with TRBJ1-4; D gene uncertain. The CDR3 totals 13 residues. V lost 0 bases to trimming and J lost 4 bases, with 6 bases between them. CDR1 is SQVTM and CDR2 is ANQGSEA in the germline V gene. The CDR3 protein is CSVEDTLNEKLFF. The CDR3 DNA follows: TGCAGCGTTGAAGATACGCTTAATGAAAAACTGTTTTTT.

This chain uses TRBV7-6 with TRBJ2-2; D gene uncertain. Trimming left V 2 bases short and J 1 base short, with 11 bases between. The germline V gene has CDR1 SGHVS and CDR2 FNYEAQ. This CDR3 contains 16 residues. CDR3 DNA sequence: TGTGCCAGCAGCTTAATCGCAGGAAAGAACACCGGGGAGCTGTTTTTT. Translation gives CASSLIAGKNTGELFF.

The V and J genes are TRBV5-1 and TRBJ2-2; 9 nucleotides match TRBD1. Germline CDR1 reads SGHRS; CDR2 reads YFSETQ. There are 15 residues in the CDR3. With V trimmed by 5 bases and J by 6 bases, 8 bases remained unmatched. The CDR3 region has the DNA TGCGCCAGCAGTTTCGGACAGGGGTACGCCGGGGAGCTGTTTTTT. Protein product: CASSFGQGYAGELFF.

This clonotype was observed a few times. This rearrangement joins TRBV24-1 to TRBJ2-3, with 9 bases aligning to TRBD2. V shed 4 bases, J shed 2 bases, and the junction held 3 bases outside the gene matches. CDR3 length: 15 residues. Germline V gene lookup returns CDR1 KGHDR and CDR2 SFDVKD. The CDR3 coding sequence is TGTGCCACCAGTGAAGCGGGAGGTTCCACAGATACGCAGTATTTT. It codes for CATSEAGGSTDTQYF.

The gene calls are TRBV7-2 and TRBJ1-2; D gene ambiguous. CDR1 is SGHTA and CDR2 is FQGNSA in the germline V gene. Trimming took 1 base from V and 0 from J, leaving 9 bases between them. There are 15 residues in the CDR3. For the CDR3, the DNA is TGTGCCAGCAGCTTAGATCCGGGAACTAACTATGGCTACACCTTC. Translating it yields CASSLDPGTNYGYTF.

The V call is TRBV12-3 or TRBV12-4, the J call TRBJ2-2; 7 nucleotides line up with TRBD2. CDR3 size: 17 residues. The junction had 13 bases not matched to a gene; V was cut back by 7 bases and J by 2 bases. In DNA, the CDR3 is TGTGCCAGCAAGCCCCCTAGGCTAGCGGAAAACACCGGGGAGCTGTTTTTT. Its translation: CASKPPRLAENTGELFF.

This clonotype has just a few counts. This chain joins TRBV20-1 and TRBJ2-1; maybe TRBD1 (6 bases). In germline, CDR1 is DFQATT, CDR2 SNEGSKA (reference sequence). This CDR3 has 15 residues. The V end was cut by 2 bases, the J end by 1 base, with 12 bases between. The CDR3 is CSARIFGQSYNEQFF. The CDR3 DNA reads TGCAGTGCTAGAATTTTTGGACAGTCCTACAATGAGCAGTTCTTC.

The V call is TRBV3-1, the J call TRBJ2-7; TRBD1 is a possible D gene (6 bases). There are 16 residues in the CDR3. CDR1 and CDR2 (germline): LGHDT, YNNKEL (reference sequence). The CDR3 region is CAGSQDSGASSYEQYV. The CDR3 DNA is TGTGCCGGCAGCCAAGATTCAGGGGCCAGCTCCTACGAGCAGTACGTC.

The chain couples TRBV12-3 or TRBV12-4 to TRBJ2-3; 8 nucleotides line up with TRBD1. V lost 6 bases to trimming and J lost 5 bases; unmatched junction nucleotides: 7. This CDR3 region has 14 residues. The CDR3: CASSQRTGRDTQYF. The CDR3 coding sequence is TGTGCCAGCAGCCAACGGACAGGGAGAGATACGCAGTATTTT.

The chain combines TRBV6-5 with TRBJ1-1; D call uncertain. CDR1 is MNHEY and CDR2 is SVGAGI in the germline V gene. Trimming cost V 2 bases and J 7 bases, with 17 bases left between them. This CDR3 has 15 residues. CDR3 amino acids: CASSYTRPPVGEAFF. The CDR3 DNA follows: TGTGCCAGCAGTTACACAAGGCCGCCTGTGGGTGAAGCTTTCTTT.

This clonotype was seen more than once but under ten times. CDR3 sequence reads: CASSQDPSGRAGTQYF. For the CDR3, the DNA is TGTGCCAGCAGCCAAGATCCTAGCGGGAGGGCCGGGACGCAGTATTTT. V is TRBV3-1 and J is TRBJ2-3; 12 bases line up with TRBD2. The CDR3 has 16 amino acids. With V trimmed by 0 bases and J by 9 bases, 7 bases remained unmatched. Germline CDR1 reads LGHDT; CDR2 reads YNNKEL (reference sequence).

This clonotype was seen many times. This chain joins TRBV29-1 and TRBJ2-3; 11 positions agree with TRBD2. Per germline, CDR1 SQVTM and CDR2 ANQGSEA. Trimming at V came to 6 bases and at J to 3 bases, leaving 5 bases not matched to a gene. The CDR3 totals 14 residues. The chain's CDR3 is CSVHTSGGTDTQYF. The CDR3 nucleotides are TGCAGCGTACATACTAGCGGGGGTACAGATACGCAGTATTTT.

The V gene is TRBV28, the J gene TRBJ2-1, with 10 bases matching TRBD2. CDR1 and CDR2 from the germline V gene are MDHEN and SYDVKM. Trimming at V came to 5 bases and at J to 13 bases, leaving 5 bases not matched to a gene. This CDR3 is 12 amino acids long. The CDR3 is CASSRAGGPQFF. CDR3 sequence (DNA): TGTGCCAGCAGTCGAGCGGGAGGGCCTCAGTTCTTC.

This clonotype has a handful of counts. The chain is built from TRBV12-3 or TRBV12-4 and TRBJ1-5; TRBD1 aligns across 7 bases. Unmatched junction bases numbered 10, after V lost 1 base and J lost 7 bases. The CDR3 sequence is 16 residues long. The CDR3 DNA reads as TGTGCCAGCAGTTTAGACTTGACAGGGTTAGGCCAGCCCCAGCATTTT. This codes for CASSLDLTGLGQPQHF.